The 12 T cell receptor beta chains given below trace back to one sample, sequenced in a study of blood T cell repertoires in COVID-19. TCRdb's copy holds only in-frame clones and misses some; the assay was immunoSEQ multiplex PCR. The data show around 100,000 clones, 80% to 90% seen once. Sequenced: peripheral blood. The receptor set was obtained from a man aged 40-50 years with active or convalescent COVID-19.

V and J are TRBV7-2 and TRBJ2-2, with D perhaps TRBD2 (6 bases). The CDR3 contains 14 residues. V lost 2 bases and J lost 3, with 7 bases in between. CDR1 is SGHTA, CDR2 FQGNSA, per germline. CDR3 sequence: CASSLRDYTGELFF. The DNA of the CDR3 is TGTGCCAGCAGCTTAAGGGACTACACCGGGGAGCTGTTTTTT.

The chain carries TRBV5-4 and TRBJ2-2; TRBD2 aligns across 7 bases. Germline CDR1 and CDR2: SGHNT and YYREEE (reference sequence). The ends lost 4 bases at V and 1 base at J; junction bases unmatched: 7. The CDR3 covers 16 residues. CDR3 in amino acids: CASSLPGGGNTGELFF. CDR3 DNA sequence: TGTGCCAGCAGCCTACCCGGCGGGGGGAACACCGGGGAGCTGTTTTTT.

This chain joins TRBV19 and TRBJ1-2, with 10 bases lining up with TRBD1. Germline V lookup: CDR1 LNHDA, CDR2 SQIVND (reference sequence). The CDR3 runs 14 residues. The trim removed 10 bases at V and 8 bases at J, leaving 13 bases unmatched. CDR3 residues: CATQYRGQGIGYTF. As DNA, the CDR3 is TGTGCCACCCAGTATAGGGGACAGGGGATCGGCTACACCTTC.

The V and J genes are TRBV3-1 (or the pseudogene TRBV3-2) and TRBJ2-1; 10 positions agree with TRBD2. CDR1 is LGHDT, CDR2 YNNKEL, per germline (reference sequence). The CDR3 spans 16 residues. The trim removed 7 bases at V and 5 bases at J, leaving 11 bases unmatched. The CDR3 region is CASKETSGVMNNEQFF. As DNA, the CDR3 is TGTGCCAGCAAAGAAACTAGCGGGGTCATGAACAATGAGCAGTTCTTC.

The CDR3 region is CASSIKGANQPQHF. The CDR3 DNA is TGTGCCAGTAGTATTAAAGGGGCCAATCAGCCCCAGCATTTT. The V and J genes are TRBV19 and TRBJ1-5, with a tentative D call TRBD1 (5 bases). Trimming cost V 3 bases and J 3 bases, with 9 bases left between them. The CDR3 is 14 residues long. In germline, CDR1 is LNHDA, CDR2 SQIVND (reference sequence).

This chain joins TRBV11-1 and TRBJ2-1, with D possibly being TRBD2 (6 bases). The V gene's germline CDR1 is SGHAT and CDR2 FQDESV (reference sequence). V lost 3 bases and J 5 bases, leaving 8 bases between the germline ends. The CDR3 extends over 13 amino acids. The CDR3 region has the DNA TGTGCCAGCAGCTTCGCGGGGCACAATGAGCAGTTCTTC. Its protein product is CASSFAGHNEQFF.

V usage is TRBV7-2 and J usage is TRBJ1-1, with 10 bases identical to TRBD1. The CDR3 is made up of 15 amino acids. Germline CDR1 reads SGHTA; CDR2 reads FQGNSA. The junction had 8 bases not matched to a gene; V was cut back by 6 bases and J by 4 bases. This CDR3 is CASRASGQGVTEAFF. The CDR3 DNA sequence: TGTGCCAGCAGAGCCTCAGGACAGGGGGTCACTGAAGCTTTCTTT.

Note on this clone: One end of the junction varies from germline; a read error may be responsible. CDR3 in amino acids: CASSLGLAPNEQFF. CDR3 in DNA: TGTGCTAGCAGCTTGGGACTAGCGCCCAATGAGCAGTTCTTC. V and J are TRBV7-7 and TRBJ2-1, with TRBD2 matching over 10 bases. This CDR3 spans 14 amino acids. Germline V gene sequence: CDR1 SSHAT, CDR2 FNYEAQ (reference sequence).

This sequence joins TRBV18 and TRBJ1-4; D unclear. Trimming removed 3 bases from V and 2 bases from J, with 7 bases in between. The CDR3 has 14 amino acids. Germline CDR1 KGHSH, CDR2 LQKENI. The DNA of the CDR3 is TGTGCCAGCTCACCGGGCACTACTAATGAAAAACTGTTTTTT. Protein: CASSPGTTNEKLFF.

The rearrangement links TRBV11-1 to TRBJ2-7; TRBD1 is a possible D gene (6 bases). V was cut by 4 bases and J by 2 bases, with 12 bases left in between. This CDR3 spans 14 amino acids. Per germline, CDR1 SGHAT and CDR2 FQDESV (reference sequence). The CDR3 DNA is TGTGCCAGCAGCTCACAACAGGGTCCCTACGAGCAGTACTTC. It translates to CASSSQQGPYEQYF.

This sequence joins TRBV19 and TRBJ2-6; D is undetermined. This CDR3 has 15 amino acids. V was pared by 9 bases and J by 1 base, with 13 bases between. Germline assignment: CDR1 LNHDA and CDR2 SQIVND (reference sequence). As DNA, the CDR3 is TGTGCCAGCTCCAATGCGGAGTCTGGGGCCAACGTCCTGACTTTC. It yields the protein CASSNAESGANVLTF.

In this sample, this clone turned up once. V usage is TRBV7-2 and J usage is TRBJ1-3; TRBD1 matches 9 bases. The CDR3 runs 15 residues. J lost 0 bases, V lost 5 bases, and 2 bases had no gene match. Per the germline V gene, CDR1 is SGHTA and CDR2 is FQGNSA. The CDR3 sequence: CASSLDRGSGNTIYF. CDR3 DNA: TGTGCCAGCAGCCTGGACAGGGGCTCTGGAAACACCATATATTTT.